The T cell receptor (beta chain) under discussion was sequenced for a study of technical replicates of blood from a few donors. Clones were read by immunoSEQ multiplex PCR, and TCRdb kept only the in-frame ones, dropping some. The sample has roughly 100,000 clones, under 97% seen once; the top ten hold about 0.21%. Germline V gene lookup returns CDR1 SGHRS and CDR2 YFSETQ. The CDR3 has 14 amino acids. V lost 0 bases and J lost 6, with 13 bases in between. Input material: T cells isolated from PBMCs. The V call is TRBV5-1, the J call TRBJ2-7; tentative D call: TRBD1 (5 bases). This TCR was sampled from a human donor in good health. CDR3 bases: TGCGCCAGCAGCTTGGCAGGGTCCCGACCCGAGCAGTACTTC. This codes for CASSLAGSRPEQYF. Full variable domain (missing parts from reference TRBV5-1 and TRBJ2-7): KAGVTQTPRYLIKTRGQQVTLSCSPISGHRSVSWYQQTPGQGLQFLFEYFSETQRNKGNFPGRFSGRQFSNSRSEMNVSTLELGDSALYLCASSLAGSRPEQYFGPGTRLTVT.